This T cell receptor (beta chain) stems from a study of T cell responses to AZD1222 COVID-19 vaccine. On the study more broadly: Second-dose timings of about 4 or about 12 weeks were pooled. Study-wide results and limits: Repertoires were obtained solely post-peak T cell response. It was only 6 or 7 AZD1222 recipients who were seropositive at baseline. Mostly white British, mostly female donors; authors suggested clonal diversity may be underestimated.

Clones were sequenced by immunoSEQ multiplex PCR, and TCRdb holds only the in-frame ones, with some missing. The sample lists some 200,000 clones; 80% to 90% were seen once. This clone appeared a single time. No antigen is known for it. The CDR3 runs to 15 residues. The germline gives CDR1 MNHEY, CDR2 SVGAGI. The ends lost 6 bases at V and 2 bases at J; junction bases unmatched: 7. This sample comprised peripheral blood, obtained on day 0 of AZD1222 vaccination. This chain uses TRBV6-5 with TRBJ1-5, with 7 bases identical to TRBD1. The receptor was isolated from an adult in good health. The CDR3, as DNA: TGTGCCAGCAGCCTCGGGACAGACCGCAATCAGCCCCAGCATTTT. Its translation is CASSLGTDRNQPQHF.